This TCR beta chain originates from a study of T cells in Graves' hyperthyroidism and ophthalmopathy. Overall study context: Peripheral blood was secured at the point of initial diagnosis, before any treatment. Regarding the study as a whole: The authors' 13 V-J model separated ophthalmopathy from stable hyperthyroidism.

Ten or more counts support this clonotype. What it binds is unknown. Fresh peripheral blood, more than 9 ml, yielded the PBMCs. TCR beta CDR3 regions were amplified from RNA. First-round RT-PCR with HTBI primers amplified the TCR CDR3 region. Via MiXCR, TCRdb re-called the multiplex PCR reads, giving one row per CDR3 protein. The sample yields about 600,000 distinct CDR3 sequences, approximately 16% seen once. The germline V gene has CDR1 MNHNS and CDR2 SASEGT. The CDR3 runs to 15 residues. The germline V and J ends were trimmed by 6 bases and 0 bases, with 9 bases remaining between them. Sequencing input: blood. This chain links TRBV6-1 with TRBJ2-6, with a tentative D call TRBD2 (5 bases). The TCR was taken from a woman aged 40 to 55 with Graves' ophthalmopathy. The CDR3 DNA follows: TGTGCCAGCAGCCCCGGAGGCTCTGGGGCCAACGTCCTGACTTTC. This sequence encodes CASSPGGSGANVLTF.